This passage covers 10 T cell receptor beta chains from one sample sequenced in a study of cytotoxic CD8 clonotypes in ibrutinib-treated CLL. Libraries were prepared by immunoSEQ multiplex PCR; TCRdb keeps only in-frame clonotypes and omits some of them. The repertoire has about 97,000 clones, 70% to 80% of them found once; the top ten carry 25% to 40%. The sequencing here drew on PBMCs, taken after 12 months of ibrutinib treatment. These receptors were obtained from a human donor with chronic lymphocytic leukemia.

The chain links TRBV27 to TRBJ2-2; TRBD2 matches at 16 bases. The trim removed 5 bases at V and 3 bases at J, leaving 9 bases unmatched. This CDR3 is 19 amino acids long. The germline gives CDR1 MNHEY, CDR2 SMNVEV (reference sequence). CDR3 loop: CASSLKGLAGGQHTGELFF. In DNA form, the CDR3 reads TGTGCCAGCAGTCTCAAGGGACTAGCGGGGGGGCAGCACACCGGGGAGCTGTTTTTT.

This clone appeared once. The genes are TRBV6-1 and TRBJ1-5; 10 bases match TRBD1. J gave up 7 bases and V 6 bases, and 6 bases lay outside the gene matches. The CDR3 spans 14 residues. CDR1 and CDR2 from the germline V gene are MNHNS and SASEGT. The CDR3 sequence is CASSDRGRTQPQHF. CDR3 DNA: TGTGCCAGCAGCGACAGGGGGCGCACCCAGCCCCAGCATTTT.

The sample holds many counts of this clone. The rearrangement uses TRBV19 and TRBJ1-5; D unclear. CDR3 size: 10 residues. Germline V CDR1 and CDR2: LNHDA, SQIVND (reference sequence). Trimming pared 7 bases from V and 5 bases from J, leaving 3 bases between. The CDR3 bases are TGTGCCAGTATAGATCAGCCCCAGCATTTT. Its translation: CASIDQPQHF. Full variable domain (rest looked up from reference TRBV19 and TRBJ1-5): DGGITQSPKYLFRKEGQNVTLSCEQNLNHDAMYWYRQDPGQGLRLIYYSQIVNDFQKGDIAEGYSVSREKKESFPLTVTSAQKNPTAFYLCASIDQPQHFGDGTRLSIL.

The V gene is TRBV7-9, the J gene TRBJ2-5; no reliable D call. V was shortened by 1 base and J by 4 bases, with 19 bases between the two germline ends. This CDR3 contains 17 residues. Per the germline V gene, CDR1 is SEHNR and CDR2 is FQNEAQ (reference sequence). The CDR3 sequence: CASSLGSSSRLGETQYF. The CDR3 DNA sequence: TGTGCCAGCAGCTTAGGCAGCAGCTCCAGGCTAGGAGAGACCCAGTACTTC.

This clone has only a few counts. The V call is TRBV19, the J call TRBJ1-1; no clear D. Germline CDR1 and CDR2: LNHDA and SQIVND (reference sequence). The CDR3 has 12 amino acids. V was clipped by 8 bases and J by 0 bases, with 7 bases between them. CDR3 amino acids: CASEAVNTEAFF. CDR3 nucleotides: TGTGCCAGTGAGGCGGTGAACACTGAAGCTTTCTTT.

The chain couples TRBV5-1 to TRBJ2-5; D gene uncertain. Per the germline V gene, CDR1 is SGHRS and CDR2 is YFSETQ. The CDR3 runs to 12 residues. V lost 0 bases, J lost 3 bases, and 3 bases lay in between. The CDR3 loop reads CASSLAEETQYF. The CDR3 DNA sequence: TGCGCCAGCAGCTTGGCGGAAGAGACCCAGTACTTC.

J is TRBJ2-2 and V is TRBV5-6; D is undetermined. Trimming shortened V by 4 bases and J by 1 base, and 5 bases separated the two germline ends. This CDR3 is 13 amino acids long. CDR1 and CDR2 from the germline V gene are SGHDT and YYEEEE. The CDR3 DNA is TGTGCCAGCAGCCCAGGGAACACCGGGGAGCTGTTTTTT. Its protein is CASSPGNTGELFF. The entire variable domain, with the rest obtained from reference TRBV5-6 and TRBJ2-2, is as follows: DAGVTQSPTHLIKTRGQQVTLRCSPKSGHDTVSWYQQALGQGPQFIFQYYEEEERQRGNFPDRFSGHQFPNYSSELNVNALLLGDSALYLCASSPGNTGELFFGEGSRLTVL.

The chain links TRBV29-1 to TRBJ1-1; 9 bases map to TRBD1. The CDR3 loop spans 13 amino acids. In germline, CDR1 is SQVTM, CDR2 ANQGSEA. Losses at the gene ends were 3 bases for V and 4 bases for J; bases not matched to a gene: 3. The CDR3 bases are TGCAGCGTTGAGGGACAGGGCAGCACTGAAGCTTTCTTT. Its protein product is CSVEGQGSTEAFF. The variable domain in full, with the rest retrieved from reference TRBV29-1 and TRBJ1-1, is SAVISQKPSRDICQRGTSLTIQCQVDSQVTMMFWYRQQPGQSLTLIATANQGSEATYESGFVIDKFPISRPNLTFSTLTVSNMSPEDSSIYLCSVEGQGSTEAFFGQGTRLTVV.

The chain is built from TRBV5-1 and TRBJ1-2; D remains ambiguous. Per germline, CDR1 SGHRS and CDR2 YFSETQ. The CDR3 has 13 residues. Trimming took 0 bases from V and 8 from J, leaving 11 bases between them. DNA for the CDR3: TGCGCCAGCAGCTTGGGCTCGGGTATGGGCTACACCTTC. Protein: CASSLGSGMGYTF. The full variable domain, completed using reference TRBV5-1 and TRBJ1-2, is KAGVTQTPRYLIKTRGQQVTLSCSPISGHRSVSWYQQTPGQGLQFLFEYFSETQRNKGNFPGRFSGRQFSNSRSEMNVSTLELGDSALYLCASSLGSGMGYTFGSGTRLTVV.

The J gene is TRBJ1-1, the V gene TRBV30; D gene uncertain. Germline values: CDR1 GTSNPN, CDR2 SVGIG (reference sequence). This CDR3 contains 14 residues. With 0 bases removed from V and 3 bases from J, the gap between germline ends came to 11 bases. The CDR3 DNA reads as TGTGCCTGGAGTGTACCCCCCCTTGACACTGAAGCTTTCTTT. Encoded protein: CAWSVPPLDTEAFF.